A selection of T cell receptor beta chains follows, all from one sample in a study of human T cells and chemical hapten exposure. Each CDR3 protein gets one entry after TCRdb re-called the RACE reads with MiXCR. The data show tens of thousands of distinct CDR3 sequences, 9.6% seen once. Material: whole blood, obtained in connection with sensitization to the hapten diphenylcyclopropenone (DPC). The receptor source for this set is a woman in her thirties or forties with alopecia areata. Some clones in this sample may be carry-over from other donors' samples. CDR3s include the opening cysteine and the closing phenylalanine or tryptophan. A D gene is named only where the DNA matches it firmly. For some rows the clone size is stated as once, few or many, or as a class when expanded; others skip it.

size	V	J	D	DNA	CDR3
many	TRBV25-1	TRBJ2-2	-	TGTGCCAGCAGCCCGGGAACTCCCTACGACGGGGAGCTGTTTTTT	CASSPGTPYDGELFF
many	TRBV4-3	TRBJ2-7	TRBD1	TGCGCCAGCAGCCAGAAGCCGGGACAGGGATACGAGCAGTACTTC	CASSQKPGQGYEQYF
few	TRBV9	TRBJ2-1	-	TGTGCCAGCAGCGTATCGGAAATAGCCGGGAGTGGGCAGTTCTTC	CASSVSEIAGSGQFF
few	TRBV4-1	TRBJ2-1	-	TGCGCCTCGGGGGACGGGCCCCTTTCGAGTGAGCAGTTCTTC	CASGDGPLSSEQFF
-	TRBV20-1	TRBJ2-2	TRBD2	TGCAGTGCTAGAATTAGCGGGGTTCGGGGCACCGGGGAGCTGTTTTTT	CSARISGVRGTGELFF
few	TRBV10-3	TRBJ2-3	TRBD2	TGTGCCATCAGTGAAGACGCGGGGGGCGATACGCAGTATTTT	CAISEDAGGDTQYF
many	TRBV12-3/TRBV12-4	TRBJ2-5	TRBD1	TGTGCCAGCACCCTGGGACAGGGCGGGACCCAGTACTTC	CASTLGQGGTQYF
few	TRBV10-3	TRBJ2-7	TRBD1	TGTGCCATCAGGGCTTATGGATCGGGACAGGGTGGATACGAGCAGTACTTC	CAIRAYGSGQGGYEQYF
many	TRBV7-9	TRBJ1-3	-	TGTGCCAGCAGTAGGGACGGGGCCCTTGGAAACACCATATATTTT	CASSRDGALGNTIYF
-	TRBV5-1	TRBJ1-6	-	TGCGCCAGCAGCTTCCGGGACAACGTCGATTCACCCCTCCACTTT	CASSFRDNVDSPLHF
many	TRBV12-3/TRBV12-4	TRBJ2-6	-	TGTGCCAGCAGTTTCGGCGGCTCTGGGGCCAACGTCCTGACTTTC	CASSFGGSGANVLTF
few	TRBV5-1	TRBJ2-7	-	TGCGCCAGCAGCTTGTCCCATAACTACGAGCAGTACTTC	CASSLSHNYEQYF
-	TRBV28	TRBJ2-3	TRBD2	TGTGCCAGCAGTTTAGTAACTAGCGGGCTCGGCGCGCAGTATTTT	CASSLVTSGLGAQYF
many	TRBV7-3	TRBJ2-1	-	TGTGCCAGCAGCTCGCCGCGGGCGGGCCTCTCCTACAATGAGCAGTTCTTC	CASSSPRAGLSYNEQFF
few	TRBV28	TRBJ2-7	-	TGTGCCAGCAGTTCCTCCCCTACGGGGGAGCAGTACTTC	CASSSSPTGEQYF
-	TRBV20-1	TRBJ1-2	TRBD1	TGCAGTGCTAGAGACGACAGGGGCCCTATGGGCTACACCTTC	CSARDDRGPMGYTF
few	TRBV6-2/TRBV6-3	TRBJ2-7	TRBD1	TGTGCCAGCAGCCCTAGGGACAGCGGCGTGGAGCAGTACTTC	CASSPRDSGVEQYF
-	TRBV25-1	TRBJ2-7	TRBD1	TGTGCCAGCAGGACAGGGGGTATCTACGAGCAGTACTTC	CASRTGGIYEQYF
many	TRBV6-2/TRBV6-3	TRBJ2-7	TRBD2	TGTGCCAGCAGTAATGGACTAGCGGTCTCCTACGAGCAGTACTTC	CASSNGLAVSYEQYF
-	TRBV6-2/TRBV6-3	TRBJ2-2	-	TGTGCCAGCAGCCCCGGGGGTAGCACCGGGGAGCTGTTTTTT	CASSPGGSTGELFF
many	TRBV27	TRBJ1-2	-	TGTGCCAGCAGTTTAGGGCAGGGCGGCTATGGCTACACCTTC	CASSLGQGGYGYTF
many	TRBV5-1	TRBJ2-3	-	TGCGCCAGCAGCTTGTCCTTGGACGGGGTCACAGATACGCAGTATTTT	CASSLSLDGVTDTQYF
-	TRBV28	TRBJ2-7	-	TGTGCCAGCACCTCTACGGCGGTTTACGAGCAGTACTTC	CASTSTAVYEQYF
many	TRBV7-2	TRBJ2-3	-	TGTGCCAGCAGCTTGACTAGGATAGCAGATACGCAGTATTTT	CASSLTRIADTQYF
many	TRBV24-1	TRBJ1-1	-	TGTGCCACCAGTGATGGGTGGACTGAAGCTTTCTTT	CATSDGWTEAFF
many	TRBV6-2/TRBV6-3	TRBJ1-5	TRBD1	TGTGCCAGCGGCCCGACAGGGTTTGGCAATCAGCCCCAGCATTTT	CASGPTGFGNQPQHF
many	TRBV2	TRBJ2-3	TRBD2	TGTGCCAGCAAGGTCACCGGGGGGTCAGATACGCAGTATTTT	CASKVTGGSDTQYF
many	TRBV2	TRBJ2-2	-	TGTGCCACCAGGCCTCGTAACACCGGGGAGCTGTTTTTT	CATRPRNTGELFF
-	TRBV5-1	TRBJ2-3	TRBD2	TGCGCCAGCAGGACTAGCGGGGGAACTAGCACAGATACGCAGTATTTT	CASRTSGGTSTDTQYF
few	TRBV12-3/TRBV12-4	TRBJ1-1	-	TGTGCCAGCAGTACTCAGAGCAGGGGCACTGAAGCTTTCTTT	CASSTQSRGTEAFF
few	TRBV29-1	TRBJ2-7	TRBD1	TGCAGCGCCCGGACAGGGGGGTCCTACGAGCAGTACTTC	CSARTGGSYEQYF
many	TRBV3-1	TRBJ1-1	-	TGTGCCAGCAGCCAAGTATGGGGGCCGGGCACTGAAGCTTTCTTT	CASSQVWGPGTEAFF
many	TRBV5-1	TRBJ1-1	-	TGCGCCAGCAGCTTGTCGAAGGGGCGGGCTGAAGCTTTCTTT	CASSLSKGRAEAFF
few	TRBV2	TRBJ2-7	-	TGTGCCAGCAGTGATGCGACTGTCTCCTACGAGCAGTACTTC	CASSDATVSYEQYF
many	TRBV11-3	TRBJ2-7	-	TGTGCCAGCAGCCGGGGGCACGAGCAGTACTTC	CASSRGHEQYF
many	TRBV7-6	TRBJ1-5	TRBD1	TGTGCCAGCAGCCTCCAGGGGGGGCGAGATCAGCCCCAGCATTTT	CASSLQGGRDQPQHF
many	TRBV5-4	TRBJ1-1	-	TGTGCCAGCAGCTTGCCTGGGGGCACTGAAGCTTTCTTT	CASSLPGGTEAFF
many	TRBV11-3	TRBJ2-7	TRBD1	TGTGCCAGCAGCTTAGGACCCCTAACAGGGGGCCACGAGCAGTACTTC	CASSLGPLTGGHEQYF
many	TRBV5-1	TRBJ2-5	-	TGCGCCAGCAGCTTGGTAGAGACCCAGTACTTC	CASSLVETQYF
many	TRBV5-1	TRBJ2-4	-	TGCGCCAGCAGCCCAACGGGAAACATTCAGTACTTC	CASSPTGNIQYF
-	TRBV5-5	TRBJ2-1	-	TGTGCCAGCAGCCTATCTAGGACTCTAAATGAGCAGTTCTTC	CASSLSRTLNEQFF
-	TRBV6-5	TRBJ2-3	-	TGTGCCAGCAGTTACTCCCCGACAGAAGATAGCACAGATACGCAGTATTTT	CASSYSPTEDSTDTQYF
-	TRBV7-2	TRBJ1-5	-	TGTGCCAGCAGCCCGGGGGCAGGCCAGCCCCAGCATTTT	CASSPGAGQPQHF
many	TRBV6-2/TRBV6-3	TRBJ1-2	TRBD1	TGTGCCAGCAGTTCCGGACAGGGGGCGCGAAGGGACTATGGCTACACCTTC	CASSSGQGARRDYGYTF
few	TRBV6-6	TRBJ1-5	-	TGTGCCAGCACCGTGGACGGCAATCAGCCCCAGCATTTT	CASTVDGNQPQHF
few	TRBV9	TRBJ1-1	-	TGTGCCAGCAGTCCGTCCTATTTCGACACTGAAGCTTTCTTT	CASSPSYFDTEAFF
many	TRBV6-1	TRBJ1-4	TRBD1	TGTGCCAGCAGTGGGGACAGGGGGCCTAATGAAAAACTGTTTTTT	CASSGDRGPNEKLFF
-	TRBV12-3/TRBV12-4	TRBJ1-2	TRBD1	TGTGCCAGCAGGGGATGGACAGGGAACTATGGCTACACCTTC	CASRGWTGNYGYTF
few	TRBV19	TRBJ2-3	-	TGTGCCAGTAGTCTGGTCCTCTTTTTTGATACGCAGTATTTT	CASSLVLFFDTQYF
many	TRBV27	TRBJ1-2	TRBD1	TGTGCCAGCAGTTTATTATTGGGACAGCCTGATGGCTACACCTTC	CASSLLLGQPDGYTF
many	TRBV12-3/TRBV12-4	TRBJ1-5	-	TGTGCCAGCAGTTTATTGTTCTCCGGGGGGCTCAATCAGCCCCAGCATTTT	CASSLLFSGGLNQPQHF
few	TRBV19	TRBJ2-3	-	TGTGCCAGTAGTAAGGGGAGGAGCACAGATACGCAGTATTTT	CASSKGRSTDTQYF
few	TRBV20-1	TRBJ2-7	TRBD2	TGCAGTGCTCCACGACTAGCGGGGGGGCCTTACGAGCAGTACTTC	CSAPRLAGGPYEQYF